Listed below are T cell receptor beta chains from one sample, sequenced in a study of graft-versus-host responses after intestinal transplantation. Sequenced by immunoSEQ multiplex PCR; TCRdb stores in-frame clones only, minus some. The sample holds 20,000 to 25,000 clones, over 40% seen once. This specimen consisted of alloreactive CD8+ T cells from a mixed lymphocyte reaction culture, obtained before intestinal transplant. These TCRs come from a human patient who received an intestinal transplant. Each CDR3 is given without its conserved first and last residue. Fields, in order: CDR3 length, clone size, J gene, V gene, CDR3 protein. For some rows the clone size is stated as once, few or many, or as a class when expanded; others skip it.

>12|few|TRBJ2-1|TRBV7-8
ASSLGQWDNEQF
>10|once|TRBJ2-1|TRBV11-2
ASSLVGHEQF
>9|.|TRBJ1-4|TRBV28
ASSLSLKLF
>14|few|TRBJ1-5|TRBV12-5
ASGLAGTGLIQPQH
>13|few|TRBJ2-1|TRBV5-4
ASSLGGSSYNEQF
>12|.|TRBJ1-1|TRBV5-6
ASSLDRTNTEAF
>11|.|TRBJ2-7|TRBV19
ASSIEVAYEQY
>10|.|TRBJ2-5|TRBV7-9
ASSRGSETQY
>11|.|TRBJ2-1|TRBV14
ASSQGLHNEQF
>11|medium-sized|TRBJ2-7|TRBV10-3
AISERGTYEQY
>12|.|TRBJ1-1|TRBV7-2
ASSPPPRGTEAF
>12|.|TRBJ2-1|TRBV6-5
ASHRGGETHEQF
>11|.|TRBJ1-1|TRBV5-1
ASSWTGGTEAF
>14|.|TRBJ2-7|TRBV5-1
ASSLAPLAGSYEQY
>11|.|TRBJ1-2|TRBV6-5
ASSPTGPYGYT
>13|.|TRBJ2-1|TRBV28
ASSSAAGGRNEQF
>10|few|TRBJ1-2|TRBV11-2
ASSLNRADTI
>12|few|TRBJ1-3|TRBV5-1
ASSLGSRGNTIY
>13|.|TRBJ1-6|TRBV5-4
AAGRTENYNSPLH
>14|once|TRBJ2-3|TRBV5-6
ASSLNRVWGTDTQY